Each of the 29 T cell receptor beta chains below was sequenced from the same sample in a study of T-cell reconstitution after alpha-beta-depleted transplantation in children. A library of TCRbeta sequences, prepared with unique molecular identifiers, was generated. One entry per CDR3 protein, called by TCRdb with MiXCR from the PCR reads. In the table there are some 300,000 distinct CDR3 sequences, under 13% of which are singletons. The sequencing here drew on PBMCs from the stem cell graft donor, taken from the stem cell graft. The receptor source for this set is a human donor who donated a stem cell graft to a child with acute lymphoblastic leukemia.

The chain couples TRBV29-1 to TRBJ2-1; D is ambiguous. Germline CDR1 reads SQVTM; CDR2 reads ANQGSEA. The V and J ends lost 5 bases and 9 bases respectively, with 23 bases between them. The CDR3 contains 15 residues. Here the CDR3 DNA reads TGCAGCGTTCCCCCCTCGGGTAGGGCGTACGGTGAGCAGTTCTTC. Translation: CSVPPSGRAYGEQFF.

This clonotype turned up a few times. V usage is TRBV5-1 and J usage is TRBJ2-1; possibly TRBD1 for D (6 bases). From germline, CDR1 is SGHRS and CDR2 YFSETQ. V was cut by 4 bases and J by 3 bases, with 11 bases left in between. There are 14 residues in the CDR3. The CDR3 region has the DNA TGCGCCAGCAGCATAGAAGGGGGCTACAATGAGCAGTTCTTC. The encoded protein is CASSIEGGYNEQFF.

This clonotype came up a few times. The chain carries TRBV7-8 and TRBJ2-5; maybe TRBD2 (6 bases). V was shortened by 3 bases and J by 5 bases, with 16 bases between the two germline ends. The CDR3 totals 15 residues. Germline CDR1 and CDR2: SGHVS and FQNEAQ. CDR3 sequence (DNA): TGTGCCAGCAGCTTCAACGACGGAGGGCGGGAGACCCAGTACTTC. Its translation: CASSFNDGGRETQYF. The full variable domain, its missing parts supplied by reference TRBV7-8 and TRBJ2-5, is GAGVSQSPRYKVAKRGQDVALRCDPISGHVSLFWYQQALGQGPEFLTYFQNEAQLDKSGLPSDRFFAERPEGSVSTLKIQRTQQEDSAVYLCASSFNDGGRETQYFGPGTRLLVL.

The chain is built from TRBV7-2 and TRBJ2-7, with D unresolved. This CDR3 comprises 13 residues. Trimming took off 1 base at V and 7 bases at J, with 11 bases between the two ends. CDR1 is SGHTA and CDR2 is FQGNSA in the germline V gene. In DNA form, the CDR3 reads TGTGCCAGCAGCTTAGTTGGTGTTACAGAGCAGTACTTC. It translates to CASSLVGVTEQYF.

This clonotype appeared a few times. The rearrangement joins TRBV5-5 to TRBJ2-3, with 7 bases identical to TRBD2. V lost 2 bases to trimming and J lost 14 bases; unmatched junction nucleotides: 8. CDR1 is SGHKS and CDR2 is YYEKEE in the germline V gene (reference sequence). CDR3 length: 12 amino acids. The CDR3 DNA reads TGTGCCAGCAGCTTTGGGACTAACAGTTTGTATTTT. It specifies CASSFGTNSLYF.

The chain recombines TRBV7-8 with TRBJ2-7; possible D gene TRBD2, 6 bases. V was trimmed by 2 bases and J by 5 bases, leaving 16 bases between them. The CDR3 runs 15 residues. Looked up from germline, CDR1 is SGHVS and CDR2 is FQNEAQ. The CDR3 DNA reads TGTGCCAGCAGCTTATTAGTGGAGGGCGAACACGAGCAGTACTTC. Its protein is CASSLLVEGEHEQYF. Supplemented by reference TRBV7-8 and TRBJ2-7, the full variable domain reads GAGVSQSPRYKVAKRGQDVALRCDPISGHVSLFWYQQALGQGPEFLTYFQNEAQLDKSGLPSDRFFAERPEGSVSTLKIQRTQQEDSAVYLCASSLLVEGEHEQYFGPGTRLTVT.

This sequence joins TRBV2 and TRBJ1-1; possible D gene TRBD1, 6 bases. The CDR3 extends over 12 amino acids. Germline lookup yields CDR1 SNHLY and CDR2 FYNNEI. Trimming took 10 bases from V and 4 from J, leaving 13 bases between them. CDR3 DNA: TGTGCCAAATCCCAGGGGTCCACTGAAGCTTTCTTT. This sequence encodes CAKSQGSTEAFF.

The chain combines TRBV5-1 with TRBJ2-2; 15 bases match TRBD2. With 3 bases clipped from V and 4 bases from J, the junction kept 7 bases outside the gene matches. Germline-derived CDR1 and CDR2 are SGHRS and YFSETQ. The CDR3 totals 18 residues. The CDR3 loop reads CASSSGLAGGPGTGELFF. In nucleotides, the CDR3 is TGCGCCAGCAGCTCAGGACTAGCGGGAGGGCCTGGCACCGGGGAGCTGTTTTTT.

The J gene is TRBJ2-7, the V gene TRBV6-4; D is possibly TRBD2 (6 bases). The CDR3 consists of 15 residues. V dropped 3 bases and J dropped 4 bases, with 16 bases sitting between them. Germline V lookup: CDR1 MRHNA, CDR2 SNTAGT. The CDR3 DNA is TGTGCCAGCAGTGAAGGGCCCGGGAGCACGTACGAGCAGTACTTC. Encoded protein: CASSEGPGSTYEQYF.

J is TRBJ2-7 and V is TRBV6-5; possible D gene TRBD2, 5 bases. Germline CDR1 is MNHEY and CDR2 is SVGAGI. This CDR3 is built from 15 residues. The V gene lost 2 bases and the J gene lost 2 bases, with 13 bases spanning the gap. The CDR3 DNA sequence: TGTGCCAGCAGTTACGCCCACGAGGGCCCCTACGAGCAGTACTTC. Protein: CASSYAHEGPYEQYF.

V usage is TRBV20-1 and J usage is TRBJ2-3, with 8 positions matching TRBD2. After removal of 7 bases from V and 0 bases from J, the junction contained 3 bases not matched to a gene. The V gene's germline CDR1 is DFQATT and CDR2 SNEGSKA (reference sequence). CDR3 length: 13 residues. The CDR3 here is CSEASGSTDTQYF. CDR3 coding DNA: TGCAGTGAGGCTAGCGGGAGCACAGATACGCAGTATTTT.

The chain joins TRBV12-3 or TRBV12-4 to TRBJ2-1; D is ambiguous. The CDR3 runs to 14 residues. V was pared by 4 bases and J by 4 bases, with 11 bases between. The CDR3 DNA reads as TGTGCCAGCAGTTCCTTTCTGGGGTACAATGAGCAGTTCTTC. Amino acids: CASSSFLGYNEQFF.

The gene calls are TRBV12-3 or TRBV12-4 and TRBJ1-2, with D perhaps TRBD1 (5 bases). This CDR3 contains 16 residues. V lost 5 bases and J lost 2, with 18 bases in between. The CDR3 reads CASSRRRGGANYGYTF. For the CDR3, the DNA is TGTGCCAGCAGTCGACGCCGCGGAGGGGCCAACTATGGCTACACCTTC.

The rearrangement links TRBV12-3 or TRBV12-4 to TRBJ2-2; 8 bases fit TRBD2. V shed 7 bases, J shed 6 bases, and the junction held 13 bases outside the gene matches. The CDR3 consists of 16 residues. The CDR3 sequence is CASNIPGLGDPGELFF. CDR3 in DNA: TGTGCCAGCAACATTCCGGGACTAGGGGATCCCGGGGAGCTGTTTTTT.

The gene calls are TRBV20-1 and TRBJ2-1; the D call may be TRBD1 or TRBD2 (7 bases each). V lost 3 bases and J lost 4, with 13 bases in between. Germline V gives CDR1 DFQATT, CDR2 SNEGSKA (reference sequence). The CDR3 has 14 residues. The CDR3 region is CSARKAGQYNEQFF. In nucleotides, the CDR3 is TGCAGTGCTAGGAAAGCGGGACAGTACAATGAGCAGTTCTTC.

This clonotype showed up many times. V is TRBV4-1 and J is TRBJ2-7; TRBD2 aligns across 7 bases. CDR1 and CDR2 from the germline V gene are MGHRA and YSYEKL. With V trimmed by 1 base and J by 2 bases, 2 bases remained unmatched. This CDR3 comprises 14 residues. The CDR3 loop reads CASSQGSGAYEQYF. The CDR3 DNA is TGCGCCAGCAGCCAAGGGAGCGGGGCCTACGAGCAGTACTTC.

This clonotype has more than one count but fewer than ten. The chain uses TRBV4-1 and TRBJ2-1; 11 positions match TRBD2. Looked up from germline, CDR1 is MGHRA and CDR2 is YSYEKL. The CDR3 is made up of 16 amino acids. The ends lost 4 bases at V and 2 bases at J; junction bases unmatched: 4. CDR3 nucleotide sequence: TGCGCCAGCAGCCGCCTGACTAGCGGGGCCTACAATGAGCAGTTCTTC. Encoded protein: CASSRLTSGAYNEQFF.

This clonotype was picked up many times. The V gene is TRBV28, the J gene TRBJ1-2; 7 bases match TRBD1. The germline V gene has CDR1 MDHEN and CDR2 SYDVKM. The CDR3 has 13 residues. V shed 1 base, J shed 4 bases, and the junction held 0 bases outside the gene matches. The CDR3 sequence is CASSLYRGYGYTF. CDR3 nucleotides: TGTGCCAGCAGTTTATACAGGGGCTATGGCTACACCTTC.

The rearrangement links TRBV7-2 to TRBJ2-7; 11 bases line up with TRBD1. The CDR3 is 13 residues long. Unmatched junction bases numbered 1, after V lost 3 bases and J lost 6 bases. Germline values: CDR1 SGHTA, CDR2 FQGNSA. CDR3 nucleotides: TGTGCCAGCAGCTTGGACAGGGGGCTCGAGCAGTACTTC. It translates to CASSLDRGLEQYF.

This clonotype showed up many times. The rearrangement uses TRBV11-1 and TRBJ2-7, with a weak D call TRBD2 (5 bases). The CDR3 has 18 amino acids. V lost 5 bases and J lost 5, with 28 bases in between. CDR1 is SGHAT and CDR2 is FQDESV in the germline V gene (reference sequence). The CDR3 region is CASSPSPWEIGNSHEQYF. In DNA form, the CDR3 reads TGTGCCAGCAGCCCATCCCCGTGGGAGATTGGGAATTCCCACGAGCAGTACTTC.

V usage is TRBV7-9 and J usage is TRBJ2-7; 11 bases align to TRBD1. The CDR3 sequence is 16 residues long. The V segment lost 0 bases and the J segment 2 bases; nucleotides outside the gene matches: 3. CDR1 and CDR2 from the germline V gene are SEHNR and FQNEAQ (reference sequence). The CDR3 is CASSLARGQGAYEQYF. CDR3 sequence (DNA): TGTGCCAGCAGCTTAGCAAGGGGACAGGGGGCCTACGAGCAGTACTTC.

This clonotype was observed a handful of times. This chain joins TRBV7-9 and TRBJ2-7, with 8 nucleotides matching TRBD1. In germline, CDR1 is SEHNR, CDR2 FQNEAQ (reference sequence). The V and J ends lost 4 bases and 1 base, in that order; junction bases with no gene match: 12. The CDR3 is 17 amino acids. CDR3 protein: CASSSSKDRVVSYEQYF. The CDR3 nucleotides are TGTGCCAGCAGCTCCAGTAAGGACAGGGTCGTATCCTACGAGCAGTACTTC.

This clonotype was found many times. CDR3 coding DNA: TGTGCCAGCAGCCAGGGGGCGGGATTCACAGATACGCAGTATTTT. This sequence encodes CASSQGAGFTDTQYF. The V call is TRBV7-2, the J call TRBJ2-3, with 8 bases identical to TRBD1. The CDR3 is made up of 15 amino acids. V gave up 5 bases and J gave up 2 bases; unmatched junction bases: 6. CDR1 is SGHTA and CDR2 is FQGNSA in the germline V gene.

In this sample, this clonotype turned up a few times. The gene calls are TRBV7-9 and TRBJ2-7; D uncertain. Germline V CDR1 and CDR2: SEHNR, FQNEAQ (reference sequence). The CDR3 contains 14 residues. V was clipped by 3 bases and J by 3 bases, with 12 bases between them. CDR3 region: CASSFSPRGYEQYF. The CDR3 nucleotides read TGTGCCAGCAGCTTTAGCCCGAGAGGCTACGAGCAGTACTTC.

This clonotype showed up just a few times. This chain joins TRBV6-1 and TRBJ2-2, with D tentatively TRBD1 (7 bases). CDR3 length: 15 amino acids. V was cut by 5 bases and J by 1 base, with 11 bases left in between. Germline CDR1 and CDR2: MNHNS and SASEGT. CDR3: CASSRGDRNTGELFF. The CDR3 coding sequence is TGTGCCAGCAGTAGGGGGGACAGGAACACCGGGGAGCTGTTTTTT.

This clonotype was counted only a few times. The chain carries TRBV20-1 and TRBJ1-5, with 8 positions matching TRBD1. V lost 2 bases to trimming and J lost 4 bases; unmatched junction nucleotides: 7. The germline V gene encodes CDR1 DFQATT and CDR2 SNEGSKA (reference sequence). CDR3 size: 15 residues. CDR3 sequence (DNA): TGCAGTGCTAGAACAGGGGGAAGGTTTAATCAGCCCCAGCATTTT. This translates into CSARTGGRFNQPQHF.

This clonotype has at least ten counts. Here the CDR3 reads CASSLESSGIKQYF. DNA for the CDR3: TGCGCCAGCAGCTTGGAGTCCTCCGGGATCAAGCAGTACTTC. The chain combines TRBV5-1 with TRBJ2-7; maybe TRBD2 (5 bases). This CDR3 comprises 14 residues. Germline V gives CDR1 SGHRS, CDR2 YFSETQ. Trimming removed 0 bases from V and 8 bases from J, with 15 bases in between.

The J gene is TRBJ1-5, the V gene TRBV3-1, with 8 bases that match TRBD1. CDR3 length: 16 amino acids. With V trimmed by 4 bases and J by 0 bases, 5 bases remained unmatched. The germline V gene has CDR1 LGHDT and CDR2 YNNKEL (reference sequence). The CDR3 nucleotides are TGTGCCAGCAGCCTCGCAGGGGGCTATAGCAATCAGCCCCAGCATTTT. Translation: CASSLAGGYSNQPQHF.

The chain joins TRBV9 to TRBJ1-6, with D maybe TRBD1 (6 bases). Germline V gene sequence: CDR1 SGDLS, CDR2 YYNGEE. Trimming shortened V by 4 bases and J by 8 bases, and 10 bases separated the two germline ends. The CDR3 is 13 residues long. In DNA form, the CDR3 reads TGTGCCAGCAGCTTTTGGACAGATTCACCCCTCCACTTT. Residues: CASSFWTDSPLHF.